Listed below are T cell receptor beta chains from one sample, sequenced in a study of long-term antiretroviral therapy in people with HIV. Profiling relied on immunoSEQ multiplex PCR, and the TCRdb table lists in-frame clones only, not all of them. The sample yields 25,000 to 30,000 clones, under 85% seen once. The sample here was unsorted PBMCs, taken 2.1 years after starting antiretroviral therapy. These receptors were taken from a man younger than 45 with HIV. CDR3s leave out the opening cysteine and the closing phenylalanine or tryptophan.

j_gene: TRBJ2-5; v_gene: TRBV28; CDR3aa: ASSSGTSLKETQY
j_gene: TRBJ1-3; v_gene: TRBV7-9; CDR3aa: ASSSPLGSGNTIY
j_gene: TRBJ2-2; v_gene: TRBV5-6; CDR3aa: ASSLGLAPHGELF
j_gene: TRBJ1-1; v_gene: TRBV27; CDR3aa: ASSLFLTSEAF
j_gene: TRBJ1-3; v_gene: TRBV4-3; CDR3aa: ASSQDSSSGNTIY
j_gene: TRBJ2-3; v_gene: TRBV5-1; CDR3aa: ASSLRGSTDTQY
j_gene: TRBJ2-1; v_gene: TRBV10-1; CDR3aa: ASPGRSYNEQF
j_gene: TRBJ2-5; v_gene: TRBV7-2; CDR3aa: ASSLVSAGGRGTQETQY
j_gene: TRBJ1-5; v_gene: TRBV5-4; CDR3aa: ASSLDPSNQPQH
j_gene: TRBJ1-1; v_gene: TRBV5-5; CDR3aa: ASSLEDQGVGAEAF
j_gene: TRBJ1-5; v_gene: TRBV28; CDR3aa: ASREVGYNQPQH
j_gene: TRBJ2-1; v_gene: TRBV5-4; CDR3aa: ASSWDRGSEQF
j_gene: TRBJ2-7; v_gene: TRBV15; CDR3aa: ATSTSDRVSEQY
j_gene: TRBJ1-5; v_gene: TRBV5-8; CDR3aa: ASSDGQYQPQH
j_gene: TRBJ2-1; v_gene: TRBV19; CDR3aa: ASSIGGGGAYNEQF
j_gene: TRBJ2-2; v_gene: TRBV7-6; CDR3aa: ASSLVLAGGTGELF
j_gene: TRBJ1-6; v_gene: TRBV5-4; CDR3aa: ASSLEGGLTLH
j_gene: TRBJ1-2; v_gene: TRBV2; CDR3aa: ASSPAAGPFT
j_gene: TRBJ2-6; v_gene: TRBV19; CDR3aa: ASSISDRALSSGANVLT
j_gene: TRBJ1-6; v_gene: TRBV5-1; CDR3aa: ASSLEGQYSPLH
j_gene: TRBJ1-6; v_gene: TRBV10-3; CDR3aa: AISVFKDNSPLH
j_gene: TRBJ2-2; v_gene: TRBV4-1; CDR3aa: ASSLMGSGGTANTGELF
j_gene: TRBJ2-7; v_gene: TRBV4-1; CDR3aa: ASSQVGSNSYEQY
j_gene: TRBJ2-1; v_gene: TRBV11-2; CDR3aa: ASSLSSGVNEQF
j_gene: TRBJ2-7; v_gene: TRBV6-1; CDR3aa: ASSDRPAVKGEQY
j_gene: TRBJ1-2; v_gene: TRBV5-4; CDR3aa: ASSLRGAGNYGYT
j_gene: TRBJ1-1; v_gene: TRBV4-3; CDR3aa: ASSQGGGRGTEAF
j_gene: TRBJ1-2; v_gene: TRBV19; CDR3aa: ASSRIRETYGYT
j_gene: TRBJ2-7; v_gene: TRBV7-9; CDR3aa: ASSQPPRGDRQY
j_gene: TRBJ2-1; v_gene: TRBV19; CDR3aa: ASSPTGWASSYNEQF
j_gene: TRBJ2-4; v_gene: TRBV5-1; CDR3aa: ASSQGQGGVKNIQY
j_gene: TRBJ1-1; v_gene: TRBV5-1; CDR3aa: ASSFTSGGTEAF
j_gene: TRBJ2-7; v_gene: TRBV7-2; CDR3aa: ASSLRREGLEQY
j_gene: TRBJ2-7; v_gene: TRBV7-9; CDR3aa: ASSLDGTGGSYEQY
j_gene: TRBJ1-5; v_gene: TRBV28; CDR3aa: ASSARGLRQPQH
j_gene: TRBJ2-4; v_gene: TRBV20-1; CDR3aa: SARDTGIQY
j_gene: TRBJ2-3; v_gene: TRBV5-1; CDR3aa: ASSLELVKFADTQY
j_gene: TRBJ2-2; v_gene: TRBV7-9; CDR3aa: ASSPETGHWLTGELF
j_gene: TRBJ2-7; v_gene: TRBV2; CDR3aa: ASRITAAYEQY
j_gene: TRBJ2-3; v_gene: TRBV4-1; CDR3aa: ASSPEPGLAGWTDTQY
j_gene: TRBJ2-5; v_gene: TRBV19; CDR3aa: ASAGFQETQY
j_gene: TRBJ1-5; v_gene: TRBV7-2; CDR3aa: ASSSSRLGANQPQH
j_gene: TRBJ2-7; v_gene: TRBV7-9; CDR3aa: ASSSAGGLNEQY
j_gene: TRBJ2-1; v_gene: TRBV19; CDR3aa: ASTKRGDSYNEQF
j_gene: TRBJ2-5; v_gene: TRBV19; CDR3aa: ASSITPEAGETQY
j_gene: TRBJ1-2; v_gene: TRBV11-2; CDR3aa: ASSSQGGYYGYT
j_gene: TRBJ1-6; v_gene: TRBV7-2; CDR3aa: ASSLAPGGDSPLH
j_gene: TRBJ2-3; v_gene: TRBV19; CDR3aa: ASSTVSTDTQY
j_gene: TRBJ2-7; v_gene: TRBV11-2; CDR3aa: ASSHRTGGTGEQY
j_gene: TRBJ1-1; v_gene: TRBV5-1; CDR3aa: ASSLGAGKNTEAF
j_gene: TRBJ2-1; v_gene: TRBV4-3; CDR3aa: ASADTIRGYNEQF
j_gene: TRBJ2-1; v_gene: TRBV25-1; CDR3aa: ASSEDQGSYNEQF
j_gene: TRBJ1-2; v_gene: TRBV15; CDR3aa: ATSRELLNGYT